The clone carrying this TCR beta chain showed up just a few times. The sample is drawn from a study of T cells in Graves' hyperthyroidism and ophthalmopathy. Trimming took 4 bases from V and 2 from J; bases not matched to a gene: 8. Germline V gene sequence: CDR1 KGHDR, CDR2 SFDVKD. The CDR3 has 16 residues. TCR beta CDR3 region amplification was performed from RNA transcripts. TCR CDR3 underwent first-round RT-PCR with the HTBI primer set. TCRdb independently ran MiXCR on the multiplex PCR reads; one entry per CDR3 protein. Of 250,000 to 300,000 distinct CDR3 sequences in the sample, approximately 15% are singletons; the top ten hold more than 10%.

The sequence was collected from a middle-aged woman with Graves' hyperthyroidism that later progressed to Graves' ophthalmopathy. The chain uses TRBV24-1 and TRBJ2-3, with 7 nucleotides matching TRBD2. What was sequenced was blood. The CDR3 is CATSERPSGHTDTQYF. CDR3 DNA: TGTGCCACCAGTGAGCGCCCTAGCGGCCACACAGATACGCAGTATTTT.